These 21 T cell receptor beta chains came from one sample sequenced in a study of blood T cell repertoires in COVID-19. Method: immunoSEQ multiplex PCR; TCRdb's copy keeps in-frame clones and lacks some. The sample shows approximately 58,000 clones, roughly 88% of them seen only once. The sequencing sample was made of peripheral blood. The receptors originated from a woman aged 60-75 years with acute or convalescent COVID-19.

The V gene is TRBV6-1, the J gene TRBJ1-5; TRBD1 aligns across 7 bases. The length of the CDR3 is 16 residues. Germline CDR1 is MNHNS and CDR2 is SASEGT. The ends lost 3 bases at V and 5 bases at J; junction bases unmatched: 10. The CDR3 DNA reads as TGTGCCAGCAGTGACCCCCGACAGGGACAATATCAGCCCCAGCATTTT. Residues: CASSDPRQGQYQPQHF.

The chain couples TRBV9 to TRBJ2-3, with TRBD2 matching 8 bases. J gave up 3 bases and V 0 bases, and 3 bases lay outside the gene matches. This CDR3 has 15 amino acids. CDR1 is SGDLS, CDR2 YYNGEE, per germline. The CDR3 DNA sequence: TGTGCCAGCAGCGTAGCGGGGGGGGCGACAGATACGCAGTATTTT. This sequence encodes CASSVAGGATDTQYF.

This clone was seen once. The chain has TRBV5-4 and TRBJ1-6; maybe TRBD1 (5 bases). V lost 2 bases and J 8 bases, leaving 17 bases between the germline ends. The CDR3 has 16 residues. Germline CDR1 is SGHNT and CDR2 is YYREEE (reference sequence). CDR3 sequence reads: CASSLSGTNLDSPLHF. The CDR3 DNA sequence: TGTGCCAGCAGCTTATCCGGGACTAACCTTGATTCACCCCTCCACTTT.

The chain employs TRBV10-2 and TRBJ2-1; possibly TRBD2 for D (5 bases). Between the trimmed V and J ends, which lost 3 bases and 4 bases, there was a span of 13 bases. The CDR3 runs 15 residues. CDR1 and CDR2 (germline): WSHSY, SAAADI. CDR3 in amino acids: CASSDGRTGYNEQFF. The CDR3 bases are TGCGCCAGCAGTGATGGCAGGACTGGTTACAATGAGCAGTTCTTC.

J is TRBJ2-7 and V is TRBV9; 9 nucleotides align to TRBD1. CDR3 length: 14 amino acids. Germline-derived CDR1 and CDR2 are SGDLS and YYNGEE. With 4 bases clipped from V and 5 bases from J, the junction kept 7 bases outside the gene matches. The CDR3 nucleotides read TGTGCCAGCAGCCCCGGGACAGGGAATCACGAGCAGTACTTC. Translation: CASSPGTGNHEQYF.

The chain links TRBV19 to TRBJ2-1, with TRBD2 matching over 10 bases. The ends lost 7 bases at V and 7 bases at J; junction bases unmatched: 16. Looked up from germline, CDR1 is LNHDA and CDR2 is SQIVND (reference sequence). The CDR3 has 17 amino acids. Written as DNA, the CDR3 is TGTGCCAGTATGCGTTCTAGCGGGGGTATTCTTCTAAATGAGCAGTTCTTC. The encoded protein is CASMRSSGGILLNEQFF.

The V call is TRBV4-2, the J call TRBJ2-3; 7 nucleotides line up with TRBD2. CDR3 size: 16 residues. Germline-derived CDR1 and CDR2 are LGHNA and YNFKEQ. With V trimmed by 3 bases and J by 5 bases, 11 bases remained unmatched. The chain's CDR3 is CASSHGGEAGVDTQYF. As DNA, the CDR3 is TGTGCCAGCAGCCATGGAGGTGAGGCGGGGGTAGATACGCAGTATTTT.

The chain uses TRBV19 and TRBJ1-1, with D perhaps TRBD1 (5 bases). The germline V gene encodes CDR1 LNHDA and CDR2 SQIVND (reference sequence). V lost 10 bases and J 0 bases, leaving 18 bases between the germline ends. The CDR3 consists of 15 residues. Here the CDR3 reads CATSGGGYMNTEAFF. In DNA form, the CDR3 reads TGTGCCACCTCTGGCGGGGGTTACATGAACACTGAAGCTTTCTTT.

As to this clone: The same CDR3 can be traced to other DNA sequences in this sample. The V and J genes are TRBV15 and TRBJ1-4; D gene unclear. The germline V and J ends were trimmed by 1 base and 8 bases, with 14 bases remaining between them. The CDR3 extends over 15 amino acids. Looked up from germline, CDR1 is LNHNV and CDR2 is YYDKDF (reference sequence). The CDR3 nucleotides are TGTGCCACCAGCAGAGCGGGTGGAGGGTACGAAAAACTGTTTTTT. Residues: CATSRAGGGYEKLFF.

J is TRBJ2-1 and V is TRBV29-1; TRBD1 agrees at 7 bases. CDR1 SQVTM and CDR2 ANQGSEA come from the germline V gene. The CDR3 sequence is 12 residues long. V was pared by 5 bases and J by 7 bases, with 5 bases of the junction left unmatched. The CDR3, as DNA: TGCAGCGTTACAGGGGTGGTGAATGAGCAGTTCTTC. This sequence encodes CSVTGVVNEQFF.

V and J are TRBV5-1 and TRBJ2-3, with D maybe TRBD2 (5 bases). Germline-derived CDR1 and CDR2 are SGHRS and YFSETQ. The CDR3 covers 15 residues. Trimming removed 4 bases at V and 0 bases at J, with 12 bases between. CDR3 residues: CASSPGGSSTDTQYF. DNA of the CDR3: TGCGCCAGCAGCCCTGGAGGATCTAGCACAGATACGCAGTATTTT.

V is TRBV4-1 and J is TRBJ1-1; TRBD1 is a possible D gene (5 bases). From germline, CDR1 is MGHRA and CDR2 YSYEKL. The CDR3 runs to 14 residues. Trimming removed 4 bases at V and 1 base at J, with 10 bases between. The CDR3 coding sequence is TGCGCCAGCAGCCGAACTACAGGGAACACTGAAGCTTTCTTT. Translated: CASSRTTGNTEAFF.

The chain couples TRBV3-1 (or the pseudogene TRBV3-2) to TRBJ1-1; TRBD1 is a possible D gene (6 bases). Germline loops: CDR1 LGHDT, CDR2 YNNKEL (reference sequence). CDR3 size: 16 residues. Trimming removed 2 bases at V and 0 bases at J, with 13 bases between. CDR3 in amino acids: CASSQYRTALNTEAFF. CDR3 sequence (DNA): TGTGCCAGCAGCCAATACCGGACAGCACTGAACACTGAAGCTTTCTTT.

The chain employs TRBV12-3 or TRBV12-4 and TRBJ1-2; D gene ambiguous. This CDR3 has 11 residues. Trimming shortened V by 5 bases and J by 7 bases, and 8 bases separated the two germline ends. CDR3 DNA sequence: TGTGCCAGCAGTACCGGCGGTGGCTACACCTTC. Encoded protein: CASSTGGGYTF.

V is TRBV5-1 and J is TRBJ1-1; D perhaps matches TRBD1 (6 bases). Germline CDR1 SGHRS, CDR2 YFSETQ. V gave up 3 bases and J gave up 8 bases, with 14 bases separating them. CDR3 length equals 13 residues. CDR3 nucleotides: TGCGCCAGCAGCTCCCTGAATGGACAGGAAGCTTTCTTT. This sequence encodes CASSSLNGQEAFF.

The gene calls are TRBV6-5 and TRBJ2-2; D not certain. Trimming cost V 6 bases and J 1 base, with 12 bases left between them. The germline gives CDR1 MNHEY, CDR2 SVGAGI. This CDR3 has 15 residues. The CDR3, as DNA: TGTGCCAGCAGGCGTCTTTACAGGAACACCGGGGAGCTGTTTTTT. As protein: CASRRLYRNTGELFF.

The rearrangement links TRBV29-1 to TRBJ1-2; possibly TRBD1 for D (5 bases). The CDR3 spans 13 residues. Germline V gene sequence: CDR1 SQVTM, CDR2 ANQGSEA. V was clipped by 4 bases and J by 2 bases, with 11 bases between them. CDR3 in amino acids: CSVGGVSNYGYTF. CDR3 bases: TGCAGCGTTGGGGGGGTCTCGAACTATGGCTACACCTTC.

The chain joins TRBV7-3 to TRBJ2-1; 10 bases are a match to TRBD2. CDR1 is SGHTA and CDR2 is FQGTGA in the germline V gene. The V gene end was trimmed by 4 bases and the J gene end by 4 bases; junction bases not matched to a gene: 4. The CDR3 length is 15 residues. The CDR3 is CASSSGTSEYNEQFF. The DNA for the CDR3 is TGTGCCAGCAGCTCCGGGACTAGCGAATACAATGAGCAGTTCTTC.

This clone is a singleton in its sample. For the CDR3, the DNA is TGTGCCAGCTCACCACGCGCGGCACCTCGCTCGATAGGCAATCAGCCCCAGCATTTT. It translates to CASSPRAAPRSIGNQPQHF. V gene TRBV18 combines with J gene TRBJ1-5; D unresolved. The CDR3 has 19 residues. With 1 base removed from V and 2 bases from J, the gap between germline ends came to 21 bases. Germline lookup yields CDR1 KGHSH and CDR2 LQKENI. The full variable domain, its missing parts supplied by reference TRBV18 and TRBJ1-5, is NAGVMQNPRHLVRRRGQEARLRCSPMKGHSHVYWYRQLPEEGLKFMVYLQKENIIDESGMPKERFSAEFPKEGPSILRIQQVVRGDSAAYFCASSPRAAPRSIGNQPQHFGDGTRLSIL.

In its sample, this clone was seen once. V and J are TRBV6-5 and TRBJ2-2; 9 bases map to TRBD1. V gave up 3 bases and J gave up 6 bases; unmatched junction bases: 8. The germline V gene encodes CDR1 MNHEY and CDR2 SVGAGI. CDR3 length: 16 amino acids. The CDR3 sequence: CASSYRGTGLSGELFF. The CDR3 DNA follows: TGTGCCAGCAGTTATCGCGGGACAGGGCTCTCCGGGGAGCTGTTTTTT.

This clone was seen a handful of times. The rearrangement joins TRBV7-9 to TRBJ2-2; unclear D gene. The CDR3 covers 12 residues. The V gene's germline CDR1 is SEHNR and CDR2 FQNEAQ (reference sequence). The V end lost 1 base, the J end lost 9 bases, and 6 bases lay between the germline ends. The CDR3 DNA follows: TGTGCCAGCAGCTTAGTCTTCCGGGAGCTGTTTTTT. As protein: CASSLVFRELFF.